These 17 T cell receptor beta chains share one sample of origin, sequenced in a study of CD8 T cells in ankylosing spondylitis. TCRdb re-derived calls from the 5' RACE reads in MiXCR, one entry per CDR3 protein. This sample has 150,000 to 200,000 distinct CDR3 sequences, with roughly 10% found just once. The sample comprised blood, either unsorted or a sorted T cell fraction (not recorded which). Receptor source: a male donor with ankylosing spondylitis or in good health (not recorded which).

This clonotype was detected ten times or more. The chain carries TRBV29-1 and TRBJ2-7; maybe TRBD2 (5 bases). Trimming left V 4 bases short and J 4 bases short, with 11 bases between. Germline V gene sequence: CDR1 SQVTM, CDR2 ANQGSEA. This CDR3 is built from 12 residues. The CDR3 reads CSVVSGNYEQYF. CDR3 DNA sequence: TGCAGCGTTGTATCCGGGAATTACGAGCAGTACTTC.

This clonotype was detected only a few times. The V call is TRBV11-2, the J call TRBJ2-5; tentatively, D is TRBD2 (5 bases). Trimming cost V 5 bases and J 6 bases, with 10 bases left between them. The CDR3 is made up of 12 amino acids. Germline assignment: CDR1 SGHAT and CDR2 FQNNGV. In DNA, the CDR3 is TGTGCCAGCAGCCCCCGGGGTCAGACCCAGTACTTC. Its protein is CASSPRGQTQYF.

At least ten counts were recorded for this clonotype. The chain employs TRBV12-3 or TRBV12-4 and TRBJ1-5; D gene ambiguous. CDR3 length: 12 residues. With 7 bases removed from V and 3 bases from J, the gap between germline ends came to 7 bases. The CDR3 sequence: CASTANNQPQHF. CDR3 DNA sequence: TGTGCCAGCACCGCAAACAATCAGCCCCAGCATTTT.

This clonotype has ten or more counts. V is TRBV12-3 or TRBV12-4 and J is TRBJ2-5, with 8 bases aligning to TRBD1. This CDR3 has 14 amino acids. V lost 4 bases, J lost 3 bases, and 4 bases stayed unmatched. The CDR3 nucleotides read TGTGCCAGCAGTTACCCGGACAGGGAAGAGACCCAGTACTTC. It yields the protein CASSYPDREETQYF.

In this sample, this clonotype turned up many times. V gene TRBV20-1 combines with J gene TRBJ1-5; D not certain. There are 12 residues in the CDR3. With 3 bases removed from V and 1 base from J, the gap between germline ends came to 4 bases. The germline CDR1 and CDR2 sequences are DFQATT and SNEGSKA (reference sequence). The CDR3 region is CSARDSNQPQHF. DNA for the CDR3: TGCAGTGCTAGGGACAGCAATCAGCCCCAGCATTTT.

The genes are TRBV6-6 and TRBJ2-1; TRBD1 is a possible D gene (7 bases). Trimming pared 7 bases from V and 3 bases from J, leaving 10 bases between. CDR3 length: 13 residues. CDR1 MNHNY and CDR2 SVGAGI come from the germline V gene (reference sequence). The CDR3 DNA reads TGTGCCAGCACCAGGGGGGTCTACAATGAGCAGTTCTTC. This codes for CASTRGVYNEQFF.

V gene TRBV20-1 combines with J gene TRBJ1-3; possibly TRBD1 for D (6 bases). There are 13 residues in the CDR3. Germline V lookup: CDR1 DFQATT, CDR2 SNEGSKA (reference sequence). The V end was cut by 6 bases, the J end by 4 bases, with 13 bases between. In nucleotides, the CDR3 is TGCAGTGCCCCGTCAGGGGAGGGAAACACCATATATTTT. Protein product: CSAPSGEGNTIYF.

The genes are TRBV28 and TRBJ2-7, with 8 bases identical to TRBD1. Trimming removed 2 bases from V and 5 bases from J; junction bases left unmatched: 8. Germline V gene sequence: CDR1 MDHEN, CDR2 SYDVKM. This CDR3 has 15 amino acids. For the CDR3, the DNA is TGTGCCAGCAGTTTACCTGGACAGGGCGGCGACGAGCAGTACTTC. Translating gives CASSLPGQGGDEQYF.

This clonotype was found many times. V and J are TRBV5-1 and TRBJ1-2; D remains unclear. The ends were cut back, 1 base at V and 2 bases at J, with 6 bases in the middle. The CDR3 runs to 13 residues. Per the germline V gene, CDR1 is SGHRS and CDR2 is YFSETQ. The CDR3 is CASSLMDNYGYTF. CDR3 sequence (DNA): TGCGCCAGCAGCTTGATGGACAACTATGGCTACACCTTC.

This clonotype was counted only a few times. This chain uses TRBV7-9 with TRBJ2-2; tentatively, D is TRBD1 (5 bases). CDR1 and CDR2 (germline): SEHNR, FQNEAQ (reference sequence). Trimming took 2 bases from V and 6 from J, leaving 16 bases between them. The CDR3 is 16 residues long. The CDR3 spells CASSLLGAREAGELFF. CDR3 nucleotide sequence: TGTGCCAGCAGCTTATTAGGGGCAAGGGAAGCCGGGGAGCTGTTTTTT.

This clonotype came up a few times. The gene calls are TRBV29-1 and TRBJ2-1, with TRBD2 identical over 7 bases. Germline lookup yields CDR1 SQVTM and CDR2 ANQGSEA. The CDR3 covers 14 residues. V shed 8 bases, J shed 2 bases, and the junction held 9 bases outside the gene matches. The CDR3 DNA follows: TGCAGCTCCAAGGGGACTACAACCTACAATGAGCAGTTCTTC. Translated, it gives CSSKGTTTYNEQFF.

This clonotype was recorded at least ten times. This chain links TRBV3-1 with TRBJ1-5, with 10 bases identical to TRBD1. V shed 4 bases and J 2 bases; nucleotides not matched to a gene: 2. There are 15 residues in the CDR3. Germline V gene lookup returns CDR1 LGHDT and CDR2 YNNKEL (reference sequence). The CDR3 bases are TGTGCCAGCAGCCCCGGACAGGGGGGCAATCAGCCCCAGCATTTT. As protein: CASSPGQGGNQPQHF.

In DNA, the CDR3 is TGTGCCAGCAGTCCGACTTCACTAGCGGGGGATTACAATGAGCAGTTCTTC. This encodes CASSPTSLAGDYNEQFF. The J gene is TRBJ2-1, the V gene TRBV27; 11 bases are shared with TRBD2. CDR1 and CDR2 from the germline V gene are MNHEY and SMNVEV (reference sequence). The ends lost 5 bases at V and 4 bases at J; junction bases unmatched: 10. The CDR3 consists of 17 residues.

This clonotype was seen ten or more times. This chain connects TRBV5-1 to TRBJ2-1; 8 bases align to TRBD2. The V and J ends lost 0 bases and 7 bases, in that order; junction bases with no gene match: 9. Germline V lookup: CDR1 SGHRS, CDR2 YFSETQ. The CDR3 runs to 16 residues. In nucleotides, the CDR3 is TGCGCCAGCAGCTTGGCCGGATCGGGAGGGCAAAATGAGCAGTTCTTC. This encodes CASSLAGSGGQNEQFF.

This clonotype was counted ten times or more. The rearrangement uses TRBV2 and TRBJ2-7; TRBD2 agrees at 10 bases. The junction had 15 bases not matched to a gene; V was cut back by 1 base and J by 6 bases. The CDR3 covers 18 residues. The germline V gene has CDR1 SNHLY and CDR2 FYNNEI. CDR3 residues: CASSEDTSGAWVAIEQYF. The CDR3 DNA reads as TGTGCCAGCAGTGAAGATACTAGCGGGGCCTGGGTTGCGATCGAGCAGTACTTC.

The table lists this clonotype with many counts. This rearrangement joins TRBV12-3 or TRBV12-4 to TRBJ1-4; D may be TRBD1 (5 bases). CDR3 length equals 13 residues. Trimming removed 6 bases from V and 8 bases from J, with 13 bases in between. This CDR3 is CASSLRVGEKLFF. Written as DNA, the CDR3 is TGTGCCAGCAGCCTCAGGGTGGGCGAAAAACTGTTTTTT.

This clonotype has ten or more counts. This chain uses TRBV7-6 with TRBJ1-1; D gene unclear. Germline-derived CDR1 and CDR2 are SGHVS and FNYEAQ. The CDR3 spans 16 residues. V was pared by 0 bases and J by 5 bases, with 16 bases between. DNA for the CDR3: TGTGCCAGCAGCTTAGCCGGAAAGGACCGGATGACTGAAGCTTTCTTT. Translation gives CASSLAGKDRMTEAFF. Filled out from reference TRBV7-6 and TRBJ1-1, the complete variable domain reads GAGVSQSPRYKVTKRGQDVALRCDPISGHVSLYWYRQALGQGPEFLTYFNYEAQQDKSGLPNDRFSAERPEGSISTLTIQRTEQRDSAMYRCASSLAGKDRMTEAFFGQGTRLTVV.